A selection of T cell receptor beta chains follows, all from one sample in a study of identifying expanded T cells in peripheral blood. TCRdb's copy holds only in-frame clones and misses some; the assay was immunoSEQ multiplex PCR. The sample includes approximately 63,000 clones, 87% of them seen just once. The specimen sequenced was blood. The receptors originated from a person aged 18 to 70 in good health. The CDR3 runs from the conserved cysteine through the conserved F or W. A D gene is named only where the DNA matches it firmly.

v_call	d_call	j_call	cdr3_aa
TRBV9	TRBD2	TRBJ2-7	CASSLSPSGTYEQYF
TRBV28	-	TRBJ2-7	CASSLSLRGSSAEQYF
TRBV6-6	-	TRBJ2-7	CASSYSQGRSDEQYF
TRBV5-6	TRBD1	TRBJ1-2	CASSFQQGSGYTF
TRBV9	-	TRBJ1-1	CASSAYSGENTEAFF
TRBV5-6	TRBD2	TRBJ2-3	CASSLLSGLAPRDDTQYF
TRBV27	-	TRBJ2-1	CASRDPRRGSSYNEQFF
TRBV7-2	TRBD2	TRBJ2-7	CASSLYGGGKSSYEQYF
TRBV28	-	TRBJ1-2	CASSFSGSGGFGYTF
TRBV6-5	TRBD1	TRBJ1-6	CASSRDRVSPLHF
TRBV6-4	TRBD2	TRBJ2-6	CASSAGEVGANVLTF
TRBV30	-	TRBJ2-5	CAWSVPSLSGETQYF
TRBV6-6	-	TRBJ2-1	CASSYSLGAGNEQFF
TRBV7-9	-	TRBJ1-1	CASSLRVTEAFF
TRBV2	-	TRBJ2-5	CASSAVTQGSETQYF
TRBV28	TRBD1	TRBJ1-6	CASSLTGDSPLHF
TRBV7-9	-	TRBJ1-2	CASSYREEGPYYGYTF
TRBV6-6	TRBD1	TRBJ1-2	CASSATGGTADGYTF
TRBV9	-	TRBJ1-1	CASSVATPGQGEAFF
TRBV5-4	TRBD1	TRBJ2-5	CASSLGQGETQYF
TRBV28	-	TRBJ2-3	CASSSHGRYTDTQYF
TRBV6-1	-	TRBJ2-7	CASSESYEQYF
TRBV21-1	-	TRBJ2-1	CASSKQLGPCNEQFF
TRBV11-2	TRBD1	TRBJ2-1	CASSPGTGDYNEQFF
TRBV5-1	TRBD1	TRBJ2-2	CASSYRSPGQYTGELFF
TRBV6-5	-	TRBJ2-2	CASSYSSNTGELFF
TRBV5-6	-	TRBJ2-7	CASKGGGVSYEQYF
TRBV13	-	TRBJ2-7	CASSLGGRSQSEQYF
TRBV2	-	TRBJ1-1	CASRLQREAEAFF
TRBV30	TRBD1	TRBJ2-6	CAWIKGTVSPESGANVLTF
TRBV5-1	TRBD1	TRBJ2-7	CASRAGGSAYEQYF
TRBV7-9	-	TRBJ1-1	CASSTPRQLPEAFF
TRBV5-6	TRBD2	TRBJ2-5	CASSHSGGTYQETQYF
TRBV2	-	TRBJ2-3	CASSRRDPPAQYF
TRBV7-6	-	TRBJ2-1	CASSFGSYYNEQFF
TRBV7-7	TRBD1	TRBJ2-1	CASSLADRGEQFF
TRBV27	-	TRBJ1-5	CASSLGSGSNQPQHF
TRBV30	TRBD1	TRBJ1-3	CAQGAGSGNTIYF
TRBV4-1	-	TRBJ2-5	CASSQDGLGGGRETQYF
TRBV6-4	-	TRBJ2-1	CASSDAGNNEQFF
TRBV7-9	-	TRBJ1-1	CASSLALADDTEAFF
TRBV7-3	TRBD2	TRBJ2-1	CASSLLLAGGLDEQFF
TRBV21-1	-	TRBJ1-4	CASSKYTGLIEKLFF
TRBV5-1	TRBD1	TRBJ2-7	CASNKPGQSYEQYF
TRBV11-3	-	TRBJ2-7	CASSSGPSSYEQYF
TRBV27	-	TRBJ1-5	CASSLVGSNQPQHF
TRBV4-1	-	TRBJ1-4	CASSQDDSATNEKLFF
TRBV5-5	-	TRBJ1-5	CASSLGTDYQPQHF